The 7 T cell receptor beta chains below all came from one sample that was sequenced in a study of memory CD4+ T cells and cytomegalovirus serostatus. Only in-frame clones appear in the TCRdb table, and some are missing; sequencing was by immunoSEQ multiplex PCR. The top ten clones hold just under 0.5% of a sample with 45,000 to 70,000 clones, roughly 84% of them seen once. The sort gate was single viable CD3+CD4+CD8-CD45RO+ cells for memory CD4+ T cells. The sample was memory CD4+ T cells from blood. These receptors all stem from an adult in good health and CMV-seronegative. Some clones in this sample may be carry-over from other donors' samples.

This clone was found once. The rearrangement links TRBV5-1 to TRBJ2-7; D call uncertain. This CDR3 contains 13 residues. Germline V gene data show CDR1 as SGHRS and CDR2 as YFSETQ. Trimming cost V 2 bases and J 4 bases, with 10 bases left between them. The CDR3 loop reads CASSFQLQYEQYF. The CDR3 DNA is TGCGCCAGCAGCTTCCAACTGCAGTACGAGCAGTACTTC.

This chain connects TRBV7-2 to TRBJ2-1; 8 nucleotides line up with TRBD2. This CDR3 is built from 18 residues. V lost 5 bases and J lost 7; bases outside the gene matches: 19. From germline, CDR1 is SGHTA and CDR2 FQGNSA. CDR3 in DNA: TGTGCCAGCAGCCTCGCGAGGCCTGGGTCGGGAGGGCGAAATGAGCAGTTCTTC. Translated: CASSLARPGSGGRNEQFF.

With respect to this clone: One end of the junction varies from germline; a read error may be responsible. This rearrangement joins TRBV6-1 to TRBJ2-7; D gene unclear. Germline V lookup: CDR1 MNHNS, CDR2 SASEGT. The CDR3 extends over 11 amino acids. In DNA form, the CDR3 reads TGTGCCAGCAGTGAAGTTGGGATCCCCTTTTTC. Encoded protein: CASSEVGIPFF.

This rearrangement joins TRBV5-1 to TRBJ2-7, with D possibly TRBD2 on 6 matching bases. The germline V gene has CDR1 SGHRS and CDR2 YFSETQ. This CDR3 contains 15 residues. The V gene lost 0 bases and the J gene lost 4 bases, with 14 bases spanning the gap. CDR3 bases: TGCGCCAGCAGCTTGGAGGGACTCCCATTATACGAGCAGTACTTC. Protein product: CASSLEGLPLYEQYF.

V is TRBV5-4 and J is TRBJ2-3; 10 bases match TRBD2. V lost 0 bases, J lost 2 bases, and 3 bases stayed unmatched. The CDR3 has 16 amino acids. Looked up from germline, CDR1 is SGHNT and CDR2 is YYREEE (reference sequence). CDR3 DNA: TGTGCCAGCAGCTTGGGGACTAGCGGATTCACAGATACGCAGTATTTT. Protein product: CASSLGTSGFTDTQYF.

The chain employs TRBV30 and TRBJ2-7; D call uncertain. Trimming removed 4 bases from V and 3 bases from J, with 10 bases in between. Germline values: CDR1 GTSNPN, CDR2 SVGIG (reference sequence). This CDR3 is built from 12 residues. For the CDR3, the DNA is TGTGCCTGGACCGGGCGGCTCTACGAGCAGTACTTC. Amino acid sequence: CAWTGRLYEQYF.

This chain links TRBV5-4 with TRBJ1-3; unclear D gene. CDR3 length: 15 amino acids. Germline CDR1 and CDR2: SGHNT and YYREEE (reference sequence). V was pared by 0 bases and J by 0 bases, with 7 bases between. CDR3 sequence (DNA): TGTGCCAGCAGCTTGGGGCAGAACTCTGGAAACACCATATATTTT. Its translation: CASSLGQNSGNTIYF.